This T cell receptor (beta chain) was identified during a study of Ad26.COV2.S vaccination and SARS-CoV-2 variants. Overall study: The authors gave Ad26.COV2.S intramuscularly, either once or twice 56 days apart.

In the case of this clone: What it binds is unknown.

Method: immunoSEQ multiplex PCR; TCRdb's copy keeps in-frame clones and lacks some. The repertoire consists of around 300,000 clones, with 86% occurring once and the leading ten covering around a tenth. Per the germline V gene, CDR1 is MDHEN and CDR2 is SYDVKM. The CDR3 contains 15 residues. The J segment lost 1 base and the V segment lost 5 bases, leaving 5 bases of the junction unmatched. Sample treatment: approximately 18 received Ad26.COV2.S at low or high dose, single or two shots; roughly five received placebo; per-sample allocation not given. It was on day 63 after the first vaccine or placebo injection that samples were taken. Findings and caveats of the study: Analyses that measured TCR breadth and depth may have underestimated total T cell responses. Placebo recipients trailed vaccine recipients in spike-specific TCR breadth. Breadth, reportedly substantial, characterized the spike-specific CD8+ and CD4+ T cell responses after vaccination.

The source is a person aged 18 to 65 who received the Ad26.COV2.S COVID-19 vaccine or a placebo. This chain connects TRBV28 to TRBJ2-3; 8 nucleotides match TRBD2. The input for sequencing was peripheral blood, taken in a trial of Ad26.COV2.S vaccine versus placebo. The CDR3 region has the DNA TGTGCCAGCAGTATACTAGCGGAGCGCACAGATACGCAGTATTTT. Protein: CASSILAERTDTQYF.